What follows are 10 T cell receptor beta chains derived from one specimen sequenced in a study of CDR3 diversity in severe acne. TCRdb called the PCR reads again in MiXCR, with one record for every CDR3 protein. The repertoire holds fewer than 100,000 distinct CDR3 sequences, with around 53% as singletons. Specimen: blood. These receptors were taken from a male donor in good health, without acne.

The DNA for the CDR3 is TGCGCCAGCATTGTGGGAAACACCATATATTTT. This translates into CASIVGNTIYF. The chain recombines TRBV5-1 with TRBJ1-3, with no clear D. The CDR3 is 11 amino acids. The V and J ends lost 6 bases and 4 bases respectively, with 5 bases between them. Germline CDR1 reads SGHRS; CDR2 reads YFSETQ.

As DNA, the CDR3 is TGCAGTGCCGGACCGAGGGGGAGAGATGGCTACACCTTC. This sequence encodes CSAGPRGRDGYTF. The chain has TRBV20-1 and TRBJ1-2, with D perhaps TRBD1 (6 bases). The V end was cut by 6 bases, the J end by 6 bases, with 17 bases between. Looked up from germline, CDR1 is DFQATT and CDR2 is SNEGSKA (reference sequence). The CDR3 loop spans 13 amino acids.

The J gene is TRBJ2-1, the V gene TRBV7-6; D gene unclear. Per the germline V gene, CDR1 is SGHVS and CDR2 is FNYEAQ. V was cut by 5 bases and J by 6 bases, with 14 bases left in between. The CDR3 runs to 14 residues. For the CDR3, the DNA is TGTGCCAGCAGCCCTCCCTACAAACGCAATGAGCAGTTCTTC. This codes for CASSPPYKRNEQFF.

This sequence joins TRBV7-3 and TRBJ2-2; D gene uncertain. CDR1 and CDR2 from the germline V gene are SGHTA and FQGTGA. CDR3 size: 15 residues. Trimming took 4 bases from V and 5 from J, leaving 14 bases between them. CDR3 DNA: TGTGCCAGCAGCTCAACTAAAGGCGATACCGGGGAGCTGTTTTTT. It codes for CASSSTKGDTGELFF.

V gene TRBV9 combines with J gene TRBJ1-3; D is undetermined. The V gene's germline CDR1 is SGDLS and CDR2 YYNGEE. Trimming took 0 bases from V and 3 from J, leaving 4 bases between them. CDR3 length equals 13 residues. The DNA for the CDR3 is TGTGCCAGCAGCGTAGACTATGGAAACACCATATATTTT. It yields the protein CASSVDYGNTIYF.

This clonotype was picked up a small number of times. The chain carries TRBV20-1 and TRBJ2-1; TRBD2 matches at 11 bases. With 6 bases clipped from V and 8 bases from J, the junction kept 9 bases outside the gene matches. The CDR3 is made up of 14 amino acids. The germline gives CDR1 DFQATT, CDR2 SNEGSKA (reference sequence). The CDR3 loop reads CSAELAGGWDEQFF. The CDR3 nucleotides are TGCAGTGCGGAATTAGCGGGAGGGTGGGATGAGCAGTTCTTC.

The chain is built from TRBV2 and TRBJ1-2; 11 nucleotides line up with TRBD1. The V gene end was trimmed by 6 bases and the J gene end by 5 bases; junction bases not matched to a gene: 11. Germline-derived CDR1 and CDR2 are SNHLY and FYNNEI. CDR3 length: 16 residues. The CDR3 region has the DNA TGTGCCAGCAGAGCCGGACAGGGGGCCAATCTATATGGCTACACCTTC. Translating it yields CASRAGQGANLYGYTF.

The V and J genes are TRBV29-1 and TRBJ2-7; D not certain. The CDR3 consists of 14 residues. Germline CDR1 SQVTM, CDR2 ANQGSEA. Between the trimmed V and J ends, which lost 6 bases and 3 bases, there was a span of 18 bases. CDR3 in amino acids: CSVLPGDVSYEQYF. CDR3 nucleotide sequence: TGCAGCGTCCTCCCCGGAGACGTCAGCTACGAGCAGTACTTC.

This sequence joins TRBV2 and TRBJ2-3; D possibly corresponds to TRBD2 (6 bases). This CDR3 is 13 amino acids long. V was clipped by 8 bases and J by 4 bases, with 13 bases between them. Germline V CDR1 and CDR2: SNHLY, FYNNEI. As DNA, the CDR3 is TGTGCCAGCCCTGAGGGAGGAGCAGATACGCAGTATTTT. This sequence encodes CASPEGGADTQYF.

The rearrangement joins TRBV7-9 to TRBJ2-7; no firm D call. The germline V gene encodes CDR1 SEHNR and CDR2 FQNEAQ (reference sequence). Deletions cut 4 bases from V and 3 bases from J, with 10 bases between. This CDR3 has 13 amino acids. CDR3 nucleotide sequence: TGTGCCAGCAGCTCCTCCATCGGCTACGAGCAGTACTTC. This translates into CASSSSIGYEQYF.